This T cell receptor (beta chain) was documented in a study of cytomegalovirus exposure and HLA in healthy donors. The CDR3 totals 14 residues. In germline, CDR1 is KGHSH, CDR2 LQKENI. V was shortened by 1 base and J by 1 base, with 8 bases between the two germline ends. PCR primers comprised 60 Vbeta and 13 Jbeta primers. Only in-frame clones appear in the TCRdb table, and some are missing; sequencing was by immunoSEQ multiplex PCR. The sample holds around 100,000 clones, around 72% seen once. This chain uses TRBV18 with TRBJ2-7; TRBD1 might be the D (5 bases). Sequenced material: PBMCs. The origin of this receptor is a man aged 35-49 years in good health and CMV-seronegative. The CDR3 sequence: CASSPLDSSYEQYF. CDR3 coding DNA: TGTGCCAGCTCACCACTTGACAGTTCCTACGAGCAGTACTTC.